This T cell receptor beta chain appears in the sequencing data of a study of a mutant IDH1 vaccine in newly diagnosed glioma. Study in general: Patients got radiotherapy, temozolomide, or both beforehand, and most got both.

The germline V gene encodes CDR1 SQVTM and CDR2 ANQGSEA. This CDR3 is 14 amino acids long. V was shortened by 0 bases and J by 4 bases, with 12 bases between the two germline ends. Remarks on this clone: The antigen remains undetermined.

Only in-frame clones appear in the TCRdb table, and some are missing; sequencing was by immunoSEQ multiplex PCR. The table records 25,000 to 35,000 clones, roughly 90% of them present only once. Stated time point: week 5, during vaccination. Vaccination comprised doses that each held 300 ug of mutant IDH1 20-mer peptide, plus topical imiquimod. This sequence originates from a man aged 18 to 30 with glioma. V is TRBV29-1 and J is TRBJ1-2; D gene uncertain. The specimen was PBMCs, collected from a glioma patient whose treatment included an IDH1 peptide vaccine. CDR3 loop: CSVEDPGRPYGYTF. CDR3 coding DNA: TGCAGCGTTGAAGATCCTGGCAGGCCCTATGGCTACACCTTC.